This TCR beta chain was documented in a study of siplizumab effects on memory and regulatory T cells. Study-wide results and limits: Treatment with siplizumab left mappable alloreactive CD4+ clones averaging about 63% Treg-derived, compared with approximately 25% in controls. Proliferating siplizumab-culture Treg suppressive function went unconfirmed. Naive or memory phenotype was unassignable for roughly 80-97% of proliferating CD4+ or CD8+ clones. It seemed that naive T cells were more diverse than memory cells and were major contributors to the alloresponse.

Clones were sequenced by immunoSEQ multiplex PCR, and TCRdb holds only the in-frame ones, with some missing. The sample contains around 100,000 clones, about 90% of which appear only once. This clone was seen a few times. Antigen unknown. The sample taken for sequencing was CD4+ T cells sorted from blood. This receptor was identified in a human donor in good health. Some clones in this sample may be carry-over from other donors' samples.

CDR3 bases: TGTGCCAGCAGTTACCCGATTAGCGGGAGCTCCTACGAGCAGTACTTC. Translated: CASSYPISGSSYEQYF. This chain links TRBV6-5 with TRBJ2-7; TRBD2 agrees at 9 bases. CDR3 length: 16 amino acids. Germline V CDR1 and CDR2: MNHEY, SVGAGI. The J segment lost 0 bases and the V segment lost 2 bases, leaving 5 bases of the junction unmatched.